Listed below are T cell receptor beta chains from one sample, sequenced in a study of cytomegalovirus exposure and HLA in healthy donors. Data came from immunoSEQ multiplex PCR; TCRdb stores just in-frame clones and leaves some out. The repertoire holds around 72,000 clones, with around 64% as singletons. Sample: PBMCs. The source is a man in his forties in good health and CMV-seropositive. Both conserved end residues are part of each CDR3.

V	length	J	CDR3
TRBV7-8	15	TRBJ2-5	CASSLGSLGEETQYF
TRBV5-1	14	TRBJ2-1	CASSPGGALHEQFF
TRBV5-4	12	TRBJ2-2	CASSYNTGELFF
TRBV9	14	TRBJ1-2	CASTPPPGRYGYTF
TRBV6-5	16	TRBJ2-1	CASSYLGGASQSEQFF
TRBV18	15	TRBJ1-4	CASSPRVPANEKLFF
TRBV7-9	14	TRBJ1-4	CASSPPRGNEKLFF
TRBV15	17	TRBJ2-3	CATSRGGLAGSTDTQYF
TRBV7-3	12	TRBJ2-5	CASSLSGGTQYF
TRBV29-1	13	TRBJ2-2	CSVASENTGELFF